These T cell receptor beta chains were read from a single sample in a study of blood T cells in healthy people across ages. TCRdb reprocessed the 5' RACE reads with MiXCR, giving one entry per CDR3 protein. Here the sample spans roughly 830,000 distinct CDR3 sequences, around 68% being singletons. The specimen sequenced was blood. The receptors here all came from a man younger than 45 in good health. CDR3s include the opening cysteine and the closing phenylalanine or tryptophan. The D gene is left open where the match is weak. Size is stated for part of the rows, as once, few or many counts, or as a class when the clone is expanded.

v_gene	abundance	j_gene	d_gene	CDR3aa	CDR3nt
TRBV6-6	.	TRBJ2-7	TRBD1	CASCDRGLEQYF	TGTGCCAGCTGTGACAGGGGGCTCGAGCAGTACTTC
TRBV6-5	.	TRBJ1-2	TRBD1	CASSNRGRGYTF	TGTGCCAGCAGTAACAGGGGTCGGGGCTACACCTTC
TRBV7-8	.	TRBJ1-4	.	CASSLGVTGSGSSSNEKLFF	TGTGCCAGCAGCTTAGGAGTGACAGGATCGGGTTCTTCTTCTAATGAAAAACTGTTTTTT
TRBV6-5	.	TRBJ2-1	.	CASSYSRWNEQFF	TGTGCCAGCAGTTACTCGAGGTGGAATGAGCAGTTCTTC
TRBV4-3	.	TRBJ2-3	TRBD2	CASSQETSGGADTQYF	TGCGCCAGCAGCCAAGAGACTAGCGGGGGGGCGGATACGCAGTATTTT
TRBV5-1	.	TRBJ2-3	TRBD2	CASSVSGALTDTQYF	TGCGCCAGCAGCGTTAGCGGGGCGCTCACAGATACGCAGTATTTT
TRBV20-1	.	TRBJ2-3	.	CSATRTAGSTDTQYF	TGCAGTGCAACCCGAACCGCGGGGAGTACAGATACGCAGTATTTT
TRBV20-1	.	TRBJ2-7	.	CSARGGRGEQYF	TGCAGTGCTAGAGGGGGCCGGGGCGAGCAGTACTTC
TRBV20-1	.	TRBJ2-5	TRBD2	CSARAATSGETQYF	TGCAGTGCTAGAGCGGCGACTAGCGGAGAGACCCAGTACTTC
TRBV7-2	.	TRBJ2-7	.	CASSAVARAYEQYF	TGTGCCAGCAGCGCCGTAGCGCGGGCCTACGAGCAGTACTTC
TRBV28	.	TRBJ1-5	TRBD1	CASSSSGTGDQPQHF	TGTGCCAGCAGTTCCTCCGGGACAGGGGACCAGCCCCAGCATTTT
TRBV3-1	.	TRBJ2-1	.	CASSQDMGALYNEQFF	TGTGCCAGCAGTCAAGATATGGGGGCACTGTACAATGAGCAGTTCTTC
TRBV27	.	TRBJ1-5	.	CASSTDKSQPQHF	TGTGCCAGCAGTACCGACAAGAGTCAGCCCCAGCATTTT
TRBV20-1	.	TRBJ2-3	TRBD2	CSARRLAGFPDTQYF	TGCAGTGCTAGAAGACTAGCGGGGTTTCCAGATACGCAGTATTTT
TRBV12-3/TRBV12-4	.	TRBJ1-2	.	CASSQATTVNYGYTF	TGTGCCAGCAGTCAAGCTACTACAGTTAACTATGGCTACACCTTC
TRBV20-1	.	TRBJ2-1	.	CSAISGFSYNEQFF	TGCAGTGCCATCTCCGGGTTCTCCTACAATGAGCAGTTCTTC
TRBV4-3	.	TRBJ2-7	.	CASSQVGGVNEQYF	TGCGCCAGCAGCCAAGTAGGCGGGGTCAATGAGCAGTACTTC
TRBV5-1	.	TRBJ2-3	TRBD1	CASSLLGQLTDTQYF	TGCGCCAGCAGCTTGCTGGGACAGCTCACAGATACGCAGTATTTT
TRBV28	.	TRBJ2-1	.	CASSLLRETGADEQFF	TGTGCCAGCAGCTTATTAAGAGAAACGGGGGCTGATGAGCAGTTCTTC
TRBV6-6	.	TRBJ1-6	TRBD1	CASSYADREDSPLHF	TGTGCCAGCAGTTACGCGGACAGGGAAGATTCACCCCTCCACTTT
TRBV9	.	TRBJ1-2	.	CASSGTREGQSYGYTF	TGTGCCAGCAGCGGGACGAGGGAAGGGCAGTCCTATGGCTACACCTTC
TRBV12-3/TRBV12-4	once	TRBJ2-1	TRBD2	CASSYSGGPRDEQFF	TGTGCCAGCAGCTATAGCGGGGGCCCACGTGATGAGCAGTTCTTC
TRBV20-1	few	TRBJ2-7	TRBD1	CSAFPPGQVVLSSYEQYF	TGCAGTGCTTTTCCTCCGGGACAGGTGGTACTTAGCTCCTACGAGCAGTACTTC
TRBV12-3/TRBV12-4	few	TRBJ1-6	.	CASSRQSYNSPLHF	TGTGCCAGCAGTCGACAGTCCTATAATTCACCCCTCCACTTT
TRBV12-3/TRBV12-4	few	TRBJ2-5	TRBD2	CASTQALAGGSQETQYF	TGTGCCAGCACCCAGGCGCTAGCGGGGGGATCACAAGAGACCCAGTACTTC
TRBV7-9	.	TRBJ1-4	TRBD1	CASSPRTGSTNEKLFF	TGTGCCAGCAGCCCCCGGACAGGGTCTACTAATGAAAAACTGTTTTTT
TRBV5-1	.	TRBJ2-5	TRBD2	CASSTDVRGAQETQYF	TGCGCCAGCAGCACAGACGTGCGGGGGGCCCAAGAGACCCAGTACTTC
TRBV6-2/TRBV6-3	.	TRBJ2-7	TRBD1	CASSDHGTGVHEQYF	TGTGCCAGCAGTGACCACGGGACAGGAGTCCACGAGCAGTACTTC
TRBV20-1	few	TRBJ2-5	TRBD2	CSACLADQGEQYF	TGCAGTGCTTGTCTAGCGGACCAAGGGGAGCAGTACTTC
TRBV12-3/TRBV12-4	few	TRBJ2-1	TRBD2	CASNPSSGGLSSYNEQFF	TGTGCCAGCAACCCGAGTAGCGGGGGACTTAGCTCCTACAATGAGCAGTTCTTC
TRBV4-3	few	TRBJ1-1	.	CASSGATNTEAFF	TGCGCCAGCAGCGGGGCTACGAACACTGAAGCTTTCTTT
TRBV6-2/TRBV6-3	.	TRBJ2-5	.	CASSYSPGYQETQYF	TGTGCCAGCAGTTACTCGCCAGGGTACCAAGAGACCCAGTACTTC
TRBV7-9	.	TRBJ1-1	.	CASTRSDRSNTEAFF	TGTGCCAGCACCCGATCAGACAGAAGTAACACTGAAGCTTTCTTT
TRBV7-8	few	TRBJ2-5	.	CASSLGVAVTQETQYF	TGTGCCAGCAGCTTAGGGGTGGCAGTGACCCAAGAGACCCAGTACTTC
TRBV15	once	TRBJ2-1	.	CATSREGEQFF	TGTGCCACCAGCAGAGAAGGTGAGCAGTTCTTC
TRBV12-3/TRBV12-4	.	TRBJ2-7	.	CASRRRGYEQYF	TGTGCCAGCAGACGCCGGGGCTACGAGCAGTACTTC
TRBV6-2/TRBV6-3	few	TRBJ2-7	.	CASSPDQGTSYEQYF	TGTGCCAGCAGCCCAGACCAGGGGACCAGCTACGAGCAGTACTTC
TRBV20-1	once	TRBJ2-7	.	CSARDSAGKSYEQYF	TGCAGTGCTAGAGATTCGGCAGGGAAATCCTACGAGCAGTACTTC
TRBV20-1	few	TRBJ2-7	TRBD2	CSVQPWRGLLYEQYF	TGCAGTGTTCAGCCCTGGCGGGGGTTATTATACGAGCAGTACTTC
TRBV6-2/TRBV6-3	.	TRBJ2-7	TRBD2	CASSMSGTSGRTEQYF	TGTGCCAGCAGCATGTCCGGGACTAGCGGGAGGACCGAGCAGTACTTC
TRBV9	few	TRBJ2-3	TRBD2	CASSRMVGRGLEYTQYF	TGTGCCAGCAGCCGTATGGTCGGGCGGGGGTTGGAATATACGCAGTATTTT
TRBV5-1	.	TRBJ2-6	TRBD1	CASSGQVLGANVLTF	TGCGCCAGCAGCGGACAGGTTCTAGGGGCCAACGTCCTGACTTTC
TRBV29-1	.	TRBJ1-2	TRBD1	CSAAQTGGGYTF	TGCAGCGCCGCCCAGACAGGGGGAGGCTACACCTTC